This T cell receptor beta chain was captured in a study of T cell clonality in common variable immunodeficiency. Whole-study findings and limits: Compared with healthy controls, CVID subjects showed increased TCRbeta clonality, mostly in about a third. Shared TCRbeta clones were fewer between CVID subjects than controls.

This clone was picked up many times. The antigen is not known. The read ends 3 residues early relative to the CDR3; the germline J gene fills the gap. CDR1 DFQATT and CDR2 SNEGSKA come from the germline V gene (reference sequence). The V and J ends lost 0 bases and 3 bases respectively, with 5 bases between them. CDR3 size: 12 residues. Sequenced by immunoSEQ multiplex PCR; TCRdb stores in-frame clones only, minus some. The sample was found to contain about 66,000 clones, and every one recurs. The chain is built from TRBV20-1 and TRBJ1-2, with TRBD1 as a possible D gene (5 bases). Sequenced input: peripheral blood mononuclear cells. This sequence originates from a person aged 18 to 75 in good health. CDR3 DNA (partial): TGCAGTGCTAGAGAAGGGGACTATGGC. Residues: CSAREGDYG. Given in full, the CDR3 is CSAREGDYGYTF.